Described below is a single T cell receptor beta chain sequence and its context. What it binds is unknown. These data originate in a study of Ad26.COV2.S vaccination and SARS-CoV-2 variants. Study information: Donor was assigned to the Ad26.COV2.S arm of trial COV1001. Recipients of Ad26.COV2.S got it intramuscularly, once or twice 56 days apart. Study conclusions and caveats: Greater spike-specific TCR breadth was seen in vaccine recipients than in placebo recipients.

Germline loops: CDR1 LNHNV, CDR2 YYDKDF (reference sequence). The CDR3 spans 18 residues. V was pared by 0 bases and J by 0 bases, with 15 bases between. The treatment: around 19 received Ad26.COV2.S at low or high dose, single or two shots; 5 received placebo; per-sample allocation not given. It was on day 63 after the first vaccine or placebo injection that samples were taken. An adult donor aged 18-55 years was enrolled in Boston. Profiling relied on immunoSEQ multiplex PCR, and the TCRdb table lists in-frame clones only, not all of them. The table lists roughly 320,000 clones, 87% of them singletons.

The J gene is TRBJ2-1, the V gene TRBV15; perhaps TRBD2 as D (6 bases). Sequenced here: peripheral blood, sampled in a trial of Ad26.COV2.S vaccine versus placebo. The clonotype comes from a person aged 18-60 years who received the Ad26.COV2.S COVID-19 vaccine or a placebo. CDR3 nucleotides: TGTGCCACCAGCAGAGAGGGGTCTAGCGACAACTCCTACAATGAGCAGTTCTTC. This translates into CATSREGSSDNSYNEQFF.